A single sample is the source of the 28 T cell receptor beta chains below, sequenced in a study of identical twins. TCRdb re-called the 5' RACE reads with MiXCR, one entry per CDR3 protein. Counted here are about 520,000 distinct CDR3 sequences, about 20% occurring once; the ten biggest clones make up roughly 0.91%. The sample also formed part of further work on T cells expressing NK-cell markers.

The sample consisted of CD4+ T cells sorted from blood. The receptors stem from a woman under 30 in good health.

J is TRBJ2-1 and V is TRBV20-1, with D tentatively TRBD1 (6 bases). The CDR3 totals 13 residues. From germline, CDR1 is DFQATT and CDR2 SNEGSKA (reference sequence). Trimming removed 0 bases at V and 14 bases at J, with 17 bases between. CDR3 DNA sequence: TGCAGTGCTAGAGATCATCGGGGAGAGGGGGAGTTCTTC. Translation: CSARDHRGEGEFF.

This clonotype turned up a few times. The rearrangement joins TRBV20-1 to TRBJ2-4; D unresolved. Germline values: CDR1 DFQATT, CDR2 SNEGSKA (reference sequence). This CDR3 is 11 amino acids long. The V and J ends lost 7 bases and 6 bases respectively, with 10 bases between them. The CDR3 region has the DNA TGCAGTGGGCTAGGAGCAAACATTCAGTACTTC. This gives the protein CSGLGANIQYF.

Only a few counts were recorded for this clonotype. V and J are TRBV6-1 and TRBJ1-5, with D unclear. CDR1 and CDR2 from the germline V gene are MNHNS and SASEGT. V lost 5 bases and J 4 bases, leaving 15 bases between the germline ends. This CDR3 is built from 15 residues. The CDR3 sequence is CASSRNAEGNQPQHF. In nucleotides, the CDR3 is TGTGCCAGCAGTCGCAACGCGGAAGGGAATCAGCCCCAGCATTTT.

The gene calls are TRBV5-5 and TRBJ1-5; D is unresolved. The V gene's germline CDR1 is SGHKS and CDR2 YYEKEE (reference sequence). V was trimmed by 4 bases and J by 7 bases, leaving 12 bases between them. The CDR3 contains 13 residues. In DNA, the CDR3 is TGTGCCAGCAGCCCAGCAGGAGGGCAGCCCCAGCATTTT. Encoded protein: CASSPAGGQPQHF.

The J gene is TRBJ2-5, the V gene TRBV7-2, with 7 bases fitting TRBD2. The ends lost 6 bases at V and 5 bases at J; junction bases unmatched: 6. The CDR3 is 13 residues long. The germline CDR1 and CDR2 sequences are SGHTA and FQGNSA. This CDR3 is CASRPRGKETQYF. The CDR3 bases are TGTGCCAGCAGGCCGCGGGGGAAGGAGACCCAGTACTTC.

V and J are TRBV7-6 and TRBJ2-5; either TRBD1 or TRBD2 may fit D (6 bases each). Trimming took 2 bases from V and 2 from J, leaving 15 bases between them. CDR1 and CDR2 from the germline V gene are SGHVS and FNYEAQ. The CDR3 is made up of 16 amino acids. The CDR3 spells CASSLTQGGRQETQYF. The CDR3 DNA reads as TGTGCCAGCAGCTTAACCCAAGGGGGGCGGCAAGAGACCCAGTACTTC.

V gene TRBV7-9 combines with J gene TRBJ1-1; the D gene is possibly TRBD1 (6 bases). The germline V gene has CDR1 SEHNR and CDR2 FQNEAQ (reference sequence). With 1 base removed from V and 12 bases from J, the gap between germline ends came to 9 bases. The CDR3 covers 11 residues. Here the CDR3 reads CASSLGRGSFF. CDR3 sequence (DNA): TGTGCCAGCAGCTTAGGAAGGGGGTCTTTCTTT.

The chain recombines TRBV20-1 with TRBJ2-5; a possible D gene is TRBD2 (6 bases). The germline V gene has CDR1 DFQATT and CDR2 SNEGSKA (reference sequence). CDR3 length: 13 residues. Trimming took 5 bases from V and 4 from J, leaving 14 bases between them. CDR3 amino acids: CSALPSGAETQYF. The DNA of the CDR3 is TGCAGTGCTTTACCCTCGGGAGCAGAGACCCAGTACTTC.

This clonotype appeared a few times. This chain uses TRBV20-1 with TRBJ2-5; D could derive from TRBD1 or TRBD2 (5 bases each). Trimming shortened V by 4 bases and J by 2 bases, and 17 bases separated the two germline ends. This CDR3 region has 15 residues. Germline values: CDR1 DFQATT, CDR2 SNEGSKA (reference sequence). CDR3 in amino acids: CSATRDGGRQETQYF. In DNA, the CDR3 is TGCAGTGCTACCCGGGACGGCGGGCGGCAAGAGACCCAGTACTTC.

The chain has TRBV20-1 and TRBJ2-6, with TRBD1 matching over 7 bases. CDR3 length: 16 amino acids. V lost 3 bases and J lost 0; bases outside the gene matches: 5. Looked up from germline, CDR1 is DFQATT and CDR2 is SNEGSKA (reference sequence). This CDR3 is CSASGQEFSGANVLTF. CDR3 in DNA: TGCAGTGCTAGCGGACAGGAGTTCTCTGGGGCCAACGTCCTGACTTTC.

This chain joins TRBV6-1 and TRBJ2-5, with 10 bases fitting TRBD2. CDR1 is MNHNS and CDR2 is SASEGT in the germline V gene. The CDR3 is 15 residues long. V dropped 6 bases and J dropped 4; count of bases not matched to a gene: 8. The CDR3 loop is CASSLLSSGRETQYF. The CDR3 coding sequence is TGTGCCAGCAGCCTCCTATCTAGCGGGAGAGAGACCCAGTACTTC.

A word on this clonotype: A read error is possible here, since a much larger clone lies one base away. The genes are TRBV29-1 and TRBJ2-1, with TRBD2 as a possible D gene (6 bases). CDR3 size: 12 residues. The germline V gene encodes CDR1 SQVTM and CDR2 ANQGSEA. DNA for the CDR3: TGCGTAGCCGGGGGAGGAACCAATGAGCAGTTCTTC. It yields the protein CVAGGGTNEQFF.

This clonotype has more than one count but fewer than ten. The V gene is TRBV20-1, the J gene TRBJ2-1; D gene uncertain. Germline V CDR1 and CDR2: DFQATT, SNEGSKA (reference sequence). Trimming removed 3 bases at V and 0 bases at J, with 9 bases between. This CDR3 contains 14 residues. For the CDR3, the DNA is TGCAGTGCTAGTAAACTGATCTCCTACAATGAGCAGTTCTTC. Amino acid sequence: CSASKLISYNEQFF.

This chain uses TRBV30 with TRBJ1-1; tentatively, D is TRBD1 (5 bases). Germline assignment: CDR1 GTSNPN and CDR2 SVGIG (reference sequence). With 4 bases removed from V and 5 bases from J, the gap between germline ends came to 20 bases. This CDR3 is 15 amino acids long. In DNA form, the CDR3 reads TGTGCCTGGATCGGACAAGGGGAGGTGGGGACTGAAGCTTTCTTT. Its protein is CAWIGQGEVGTEAFF.

This clonotype was seen only a few times. The rearrangement uses TRBV7-9 and TRBJ2-7; D is perhaps TRBD2 (6 bases). This CDR3 region has 14 residues. V dropped 5 bases and J dropped 6 bases, with 17 bases sitting between them. Per the germline V gene, CDR1 is SEHNR and CDR2 is FQNEAQ (reference sequence). The CDR3 nucleotides read TGTGCCAGCAGCAAACGGGGGACTCCTGGCGAGCAGTACTTC. Its protein product is CASSKRGTPGEQYF.

This CDR3 reads CASSSRTGSNEQFF. The CDR3 nucleotides are TGTGCCAGCAGCTCTCGGACAGGGAGCAATGAGCAGTTCTTC. The V and J genes are TRBV7-9 and TRBJ2-1; TRBD1 agrees at 8 bases. The V gene end was trimmed by 4 bases and the J gene end by 6 bases; junction bases not matched to a gene: 5. This CDR3 is built from 14 residues. From germline, CDR1 is SEHNR and CDR2 FQNEAQ (reference sequence).

The J gene is TRBJ2-7, the V gene TRBV2; unclear D gene. The CDR3 totals 12 residues. Trimming took off 7 bases at V and 4 bases at J, with 11 bases between the two ends. Germline CDR1 SNHLY, CDR2 FYNNEI. The CDR3 here is CASNPQGYEQYF. As DNA, the CDR3 is TGTGCCAGCAATCCTCAAGGGTACGAGCAGTACTTC.

V is TRBV12-3 or TRBV12-4 and J is TRBJ2-4; tentatively, D is TRBD1 (6 bases). The ends were cut back, 3 bases at V and 8 bases at J, with 20 bases in the middle. The CDR3 length is 16 residues. The CDR3 here is CASSFTWGPGGYIQYF. The CDR3 DNA is TGTGCCAGCAGTTTTACGTGGGGGCCAGGCGGGTACATTCAGTACTTC.

This clonotype has only a few counts. The chain combines TRBV12-3 or TRBV12-4 with TRBJ2-3; TRBD1 might be the D (6 bases). V was shortened by 6 bases and J by 4 bases, with 14 bases between the two germline ends. The CDR3 loop spans 14 amino acids. CDR3 residues: CASRYREGADTQYF. Here the CDR3 DNA reads TGTGCCAGCAGGTACAGGGAAGGGGCAGATACGCAGTATTTT.

V is TRBV19 and J is TRBJ1-2; D ambiguous. The V end lost 5 bases, the J end lost 4 bases, and 5 bases lay between the germline ends. The germline CDR1 and CDR2 sequences are LNHDA and SQIVND (reference sequence). The CDR3 runs to 11 residues. The CDR3 DNA reads as TGTGCCAGTAGTTCCGTCTATGGCTACACCTTC. Protein: CASSSVYGYTF.

The rearrangement links TRBV18 to TRBJ1-2, with a possible D match to TRBD1 (5 bases). Germline loops: CDR1 KGHSH, CDR2 LQKENI. This CDR3 region has 16 residues. The V end was cut by 4 bases, the J end by 5 bases, with 20 bases between. This chain's CDR3 is CASSRTSGGVRYGYTF. DNA for the CDR3: TGTGCCAGCTCACGAACGTCGGGGGGTGTCCGGTATGGCTACACCTTC.

The rearrangement joins TRBV7-3 to TRBJ2-1; D is undetermined. The CDR3 runs 15 residues. The germline CDR1 and CDR2 sequences are SGHTA and FQGTGA. Trimming took 1 base from V and 7 from J, leaving 14 bases between them. CDR3 amino acids: CASSLNPAQTNEQFF. The CDR3 region has the DNA TGTGCCAGCAGCTTAAACCCAGCCCAAACTAATGAGCAGTTCTTC.

The CDR3 DNA reads TGTGCCAGCACCCCCCGCATCAGGAACATTCAGTACTTC. This encodes CASTPRIRNIQYF. The chain combines TRBV7-2 with TRBJ2-4; D is unresolved. The CDR3 spans 13 residues. CDR1 is SGHTA and CDR2 is FQGNSA in the germline V gene. Trimming stripped 7 bases from V and 7 bases from J, with 14 bases between.

This clonotype was counted ten times or more. The chain has TRBV12-3 or TRBV12-4 and TRBJ2-7; D not resolved. Trimming pared 3 bases from V and 3 bases from J, leaving 15 bases between. The CDR3 extends over 15 amino acids. The CDR3: CASSLVGDLRYEQYF. The CDR3 nucleotides read TGTGCCAGCAGTTTGGTTGGGGATTTACGCTACGAGCAGTACTTC.

This clonotype showed up just a few times. The chain has TRBV12-3 or TRBV12-4 and TRBJ1-2, with 8 bases that match TRBD1. With V trimmed by 5 bases and J by 5 bases, 7 bases remained unmatched. The CDR3 extends over 14 amino acids. The CDR3 region is CASSPGQGRYGYTF. CDR3 nucleotide sequence: TGTGCCAGCAGTCCAGGACAGGGTCGTTATGGCTACACCTTC.

This sequence joins TRBV4-2 and TRBJ2-6; TRBD1 might be the D (5 bases). The germline gives CDR1 LGHNA, CDR2 YNFKEQ. This CDR3 contains 17 residues. The V and J ends lost 1 base and 2 bases respectively, with 12 bases between them. The CDR3 nucleotides read TGTGCCAGCAGCCAAGTAACCCAGGGCGCTGGGGCCAACGTCCTGACTTTC. This codes for CASSQVTQGAGANVLTF.

V and J are TRBV27 and TRBJ2-1, with 9 bases fitting TRBD2. V was clipped by 2 bases and J by 12 bases; unmatched bases: 2. This CDR3 is built from 12 residues. Germline CDR1 is MNHEY and CDR2 is SMNVEV (reference sequence). CDR3 DNA: TGTGCCAGCAGTTTAAGGCGGGGGGGGCAGTTCTTC. This codes for CASSLRRGGQFF.

There are a few counts of this clonotype. CDR3 residues: CASRWTSGYNEQFF. DNA for the CDR3: TGTGCCAGCAGATGGACTAGCGGATACAATGAGCAGTTCTTC. This chain connects TRBV28 to TRBJ2-1, with 10 bases matching TRBD2. V shed 6 bases and J 4 bases; nucleotides not matched to a gene: 3. Germline V CDR1 and CDR2: MDHEN, SYDVKM. The CDR3 covers 14 residues.